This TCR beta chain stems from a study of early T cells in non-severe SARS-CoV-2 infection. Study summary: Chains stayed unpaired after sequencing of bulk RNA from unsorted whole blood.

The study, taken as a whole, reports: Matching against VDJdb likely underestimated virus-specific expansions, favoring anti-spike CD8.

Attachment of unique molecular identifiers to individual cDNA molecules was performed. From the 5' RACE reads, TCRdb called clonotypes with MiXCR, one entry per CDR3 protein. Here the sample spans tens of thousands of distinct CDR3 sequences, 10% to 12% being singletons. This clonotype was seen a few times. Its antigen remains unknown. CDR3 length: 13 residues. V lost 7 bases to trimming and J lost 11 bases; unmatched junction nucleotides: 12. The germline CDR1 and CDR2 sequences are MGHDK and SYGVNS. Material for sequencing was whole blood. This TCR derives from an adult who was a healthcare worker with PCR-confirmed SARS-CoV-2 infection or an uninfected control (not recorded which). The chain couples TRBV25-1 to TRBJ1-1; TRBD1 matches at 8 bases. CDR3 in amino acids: CASKGQGRIRAFF. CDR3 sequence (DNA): TGTGCCAGCAAAGGACAGGGTAGGATTCGGGCTTTCTTT. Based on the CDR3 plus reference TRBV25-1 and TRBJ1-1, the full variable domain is EADIYQTPRYLVIGTGKKITLECSQTMGHDKMYWYQQDPGMELHLIHYSYGVNSTEKGDLSSESTVSRIRTEHFPLTLESARPSHTSQYLCASKGQGRIRAFFGQGTRLTVV.